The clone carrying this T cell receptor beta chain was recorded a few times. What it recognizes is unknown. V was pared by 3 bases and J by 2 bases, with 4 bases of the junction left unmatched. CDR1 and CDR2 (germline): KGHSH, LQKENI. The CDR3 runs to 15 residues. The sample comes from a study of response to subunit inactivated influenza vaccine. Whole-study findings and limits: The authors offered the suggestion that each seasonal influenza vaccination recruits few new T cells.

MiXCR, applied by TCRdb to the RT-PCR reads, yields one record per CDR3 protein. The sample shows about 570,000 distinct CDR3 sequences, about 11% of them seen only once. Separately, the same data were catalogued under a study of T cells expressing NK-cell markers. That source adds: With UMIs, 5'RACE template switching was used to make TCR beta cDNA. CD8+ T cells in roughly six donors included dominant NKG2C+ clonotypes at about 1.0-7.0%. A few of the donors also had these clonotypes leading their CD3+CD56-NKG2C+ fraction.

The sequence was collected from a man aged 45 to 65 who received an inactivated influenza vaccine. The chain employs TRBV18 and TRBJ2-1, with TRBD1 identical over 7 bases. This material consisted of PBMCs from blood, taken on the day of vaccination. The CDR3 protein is CASSPTGATYNEQFF. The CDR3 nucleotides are TGTGCCAGCTCACCCACAGGGGCCACCTACAATGAGCAGTTCTTC.